Detailed here is one T cell receptor (beta chain). This CDR3 is built from 15 residues. CDR1 and CDR2 (germline): MNHNS, SASEGT. Trimming pared 3 bases from V and 0 bases from J, leaving 10 bases between. This entry belongs to a study of T-cell memory formation after mild COVID-19. TCRdb passed the 5' RACE reads through MiXCR, listing each CDR3 protein once. The table has about 360,000 distinct CDR3 sequences, roughly an eighth seen once; the top ten hold roughly a fifth. The source of this sequence is a man aged 18 to 35 who had mild COVID-19 (a few samples of this study predate the infection). Cell type and time point are not known. This rearrangement joins TRBV6-1 to TRBJ2-3, with D possibly being TRBD2 (6 bases). Sequenced material: PBMCs or a T cell subset sorted from them (not recorded which). The CDR3 sequence: CASSDAGLSTDTQYF. The CDR3, as DNA: TGTGCCAGCAGTGACGCGGGGCTTAGCACAGATACGCAGTATTTT.